Sequencing of this T cell receptor (beta chain) was carried out in a study of spatial heterogeneity in lung cancer (dated 2019 in TCRdb). In terms of the full investigation: Beta-chain transcripts were consistently detected in greater numbers than alpha-chain transcripts, which likely reflected higher beta-chain transcript abundance. A strong correlation was found between TCR transcript counts in tumor regions and a T cell transcriptional module score from matched bulk RNA-seq. In the raw uncorrected reads, each unique combination of TCR and UMI appeared more than ten times on average. In non-small cell lung cancer, the study made a quantitative comparison of TCR alpha and beta repertoires among multiple tumor regions, matched nontumor lung and blood. TCR repertoire features were related to nonsynonymous mutation counts determined by whole-exome sequencing of tumor tissue. At surgery, both alpha and beta chains were TCR-sequenced in around 240 tumor regions, some 64 matched nontumor lung samples and 50 to 60 PBMC samples.

Note on this clonotype: There is no known antigen for this receptor. Per-base quality was not reported, and no clone a single base away is much larger than it.

V loses 2 bases, J loses 6 bases, and the germline ends lie 17 bases apart. The CDR3 covers 17 residues, taking in both the cysteine and the phenylalanine. Only the CDR3 DNA stays, 51 bases, in frame from base 1. Reading the germline V gene gives CDR1 ENHRY and CDR2 SYGVKD. Broad study findings and their caveats: Additional single-cell paired TCR alpha and beta sequencing was considered necessary to confirm, at a functional level, the hypothesis that regional TCRs recognize regional mutations. The number of expanded intratumoral alpha and beta TCRs correlated with the tumor nonsynonymous mutation count. TCR-seq coverage of tumor T cells was estimated at only roughly 7.7% for alpha chains and approximately 12% for beta chains. The count of ubiquitous expanded TCRs correlated with the count of ubiquitous nonsynonymous mutations, and the count of regional expanded TCRs correlated with the count of regional nonsynonymous mutations.

The library was generated by 5' RACE. Instrument on record: NextSeq 500. In the TCR library protocol, a unique molecular identifier was attached to each TCR cDNA molecule so that PCR and sequencing errors could be corrected. As for the original processing: Decombinator tools were used for TCR identification, UMI-based error correction and CDR3 extraction. TCRs above a frequency of 2 per 1,000, corresponding to the top 1% of the tumor frequency distribution, were defined as expanded. Expanded tumor TCRs statistically deemed absent (corrected P<0.05) from at least one tumor region were classed as regional, and all other expanded tumor TCRs were classed as ubiquitous. Each repertoire was subsampled 100 times to 5,000 TCRs, after which Renyi diversity was computed with the R vegan package. CDR3 similarity networks were built from amino acid triplet string-kernel similarity, connecting CDR3s with pairwise similarity above 0.82. The raw public reads went through TCRdb reprocessing: fastp at Q25, MiXCR clone calling, in-frame beta chains kept. Duplicate CDR3 protein sequences are folded into a single record with the most common DNA and genes. What appears here as the V and J calls and clone size reflects TCRdb's work, not the paper's. Within this sample are around 4,100 distinct CDR3 sequences, with approximately 9% of them counted one time only. 28% of the sample comes from the top ten.

The label giving this sample's time point can be read as: sample taken at primary tumor resection. The donors were approximately 70 patients from the lung TRACERx cohort who had early-stage, untreated non-small cell lung cancer. Without any cell sorting, TCR sequencing was performed on whole RNA extracted either from tumor and nontumor lung tissue or from cryopreserved PBMC samples. Only patients for whom sufficient RNA was available from at least two tumor regions were selected for TCR sequencing. Before selection, tumor and adjacent nontumor lung specimens were reviewed by a lung pathologist. Recombination joined TRBV10-3 with TRBJ1-6; perhaps TRBD1 is the D gene, with 6 bases matching. The TCR sequence derives from a male donor with early-stage non-small cell lung cancer. This specimen consisted of lung tumor tissue, obtained at surgery. The sequence in DNA is TGTGCCATCAGTGAGGGCCGGGACAACCGGGGTAATTCACCCCTCCACTTT. Its protein reads: CAISEGRDNRGNSPLHF.